The 16 T cell receptor beta chains below were found in one sample sequenced in a study of shared clonotypes between healthy human individuals. Sequencing was performed with immunoSEQ multiplex PCR; in TCRdb, only in-frame clones are kept and a portion is missing. Of millions of clones in the sample, roughly 94% were seen once. Input material: naive CD4+ T cells sorted from blood. As for subset: CD45RA+ positively selected. These receptor sequences come from a man younger than 35 in good health.

The chain couples TRBV28 to TRBJ2-7, with 8 bases fitting TRBD2. Unmatched junction bases numbered 10, after V lost 6 bases and J lost 0 bases. The germline V gene encodes CDR1 MDHEN and CDR2 SYDVKM. The CDR3 totals 16 residues. This chain's CDR3 is CASRPAGATSSYEQYF. CDR3 bases: TGTGCCAGCAGACCAGCGGGGGCTACTAGCTCCTACGAGCAGTACTTC.

The chain is built from TRBV7-8 and TRBJ1-3, with D tentatively TRBD1 (5 bases). This CDR3 is 15 amino acids long. The germline gives CDR1 SGHVS, CDR2 FQNEAQ. Between the trimmed V and J ends, which lost 0 bases and 4 bases, there was a span of 10 bases. CDR3 nucleotide sequence: TGTGCCAGCAGCTTAGCAGGGGTGGTGGGAAACACCATATATTTT. Its protein is CASSLAGVVGNTIYF.

Turning to this clone: Other DNA sequences within the sample encode an identical CDR3. The chain is built from TRBV5-1 and TRBJ2-3; the D is unclear. This CDR3 has 13 amino acids. Trimming removed 1 base from V and 2 bases from J, with 5 bases in between. Germline loops: CDR1 SGHRS, CDR2 YFSETQ. This CDR3 reads CASSLQNTDTQYF. The DNA of the CDR3 is TGCGCCAGCAGCTTGCAAAACACAGATACGCAGTATTTT.

The rearrangement uses TRBV10-2 and TRBJ2-2, with 8 bases fitting TRBD2. The CDR3 has 17 amino acids. Germline loops: CDR1 WSHSY, CDR2 SAAADI. V lost 7 bases to trimming and J lost 4 bases; unmatched junction nucleotides: 14. The CDR3 DNA sequence: TGCGCCAGCACCGACGGTGTTATAGCGGGGAGCACCGGGGAGCTGTTTTTT. Encoded protein: CASTDGVIAGSTGELFF.

This clone was recorded many times. The V and J genes are TRBV7-9 and TRBJ2-5, with 8 bases fitting TRBD1. The CDR3 loop spans 14 amino acids. After removal of 3 bases from V and 3 bases from J, the junction contained 3 bases not matched to a gene. CDR1 and CDR2 (germline): SEHNR, FQNEAQ (reference sequence). CDR3 in amino acids: CASSFSTGEETQYF. CDR3 DNA: TGTGCCAGCAGCTTCTCGACAGGGGAAGAGACCCAGTACTTC.

CDR3 DNA: TGTGCCAGCAGCGAGAGGAACCGGAACTTGAACACCGGGGAGCTGTTTTTT. Translation gives CASSERNRNLNTGELFF. This chain uses TRBV7-8 with TRBJ2-2; no clear D. This CDR3 spans 17 amino acids. The V end was cut by 5 bases, the J end by 1 base, with 17 bases between. The germline V gene encodes CDR1 SGHVS and CDR2 FQNEAQ.

This clone has a single count. The gene calls are TRBV6-1 and TRBJ1-5, with D possibly TRBD1 on 6 matching bases. Looked up from germline, CDR1 is MNHNS and CDR2 is SASEGT. This CDR3 is 15 amino acids long. The V gene lost 5 bases and the J gene lost 7 bases, with 18 bases spanning the gap. CDR3 sequence: CASSPTSGVIQPQHF. The DNA for the CDR3 is TGTGCCAGCAGTCCTACGTCAGGGGTAATACAGCCCCAGCATTTT.

V and J are TRBV5-1 and TRBJ2-1; 8 nucleotides align to TRBD2. Trimming cost V 4 bases and J 5 bases; bases outside gene matches: 2. The CDR3 is 13 amino acids. Germline values: CDR1 SGHRS, CDR2 YFSETQ. Here the CDR3 DNA reads TGCGCCAGCAGCAGGGGACTAGACAATGAGCAGTTCTTC. This translates into CASSRGLDNEQFF.

V and J are TRBV2 and TRBJ1-5; no reliable D call. The CDR3 consists of 13 residues. From germline, CDR1 is SNHLY and CDR2 FYNNEI. The V end was cut by 6 bases, the J end by 7 bases, with 13 bases between. CDR3 DNA: TGTGCCAGCAGGCCCGGGTCCCCCCAGCCCCAGCATTTT. This codes for CASRPGSPQPQHF.

The chain joins TRBV28 to TRBJ2-7; D possibly matches TRBD1 or TRBD2 (5 bases each). The V end lost 3 bases, the J end lost 2 bases, and 14 bases lay between the germline ends. The CDR3 loop spans 15 amino acids. The V gene's germline CDR1 is MDHEN and CDR2 SYDVKM. The CDR3 region is CASSLGTLGAYEQYF. CDR3 DNA sequence: TGTGCCAGCAGTTTGGGGACGTTGGGGGCCTACGAGCAGTACTTC. The full variable domain, rest sourced from reference TRBV28 and TRBJ2-7, is DVKVTQSSRYLVKRTGEKVFLECVQDMDHENMFWYRQDPGLGLRLIYFSYDVKMKEKGDIPEGYSVSREKKERFSLILESASTNQTSMYLCASSLGTLGAYEQYFGPGTRLTVT.

V usage is TRBV7-9 and J usage is TRBJ2-3, with 10 bases matching TRBD2. Looked up from germline, CDR1 is SEHNR and CDR2 is FQNEAQ (reference sequence). V lost 1 base to trimming and J lost 4 bases; unmatched junction nucleotides: 5. The CDR3 is 16 residues long. Written as DNA, the CDR3 is TGTGCCAGCAGCTTAGAGCGGGGGGGCCGAGCAGATACGCAGTATTTT. Its translation: CASSLERGGRADTQYF.

The chain joins TRBV29-1 to TRBJ1-2; perhaps TRBD1 as D (5 bases). CDR1 is SQVTM, CDR2 ANQGSEA, per germline. With 6 bases removed from V and 8 bases from J, the gap between germline ends came to 13 bases. The CDR3 extends over 11 amino acids. DNA of the CDR3: TGCAGCGTGGGGGGACGGGCGGGCTACACCTTC. Translation: CSVGGRAGYTF. The full variable domain, in which reference TRBV29-1 and TRBJ1-2 provide the parts outside the CDR3, is SAVISQKPSRDICQRGTSLTIQCQVDSQVTMMFWYRQQPGQSLTLIATANQGSEATYESGFVIDKFPISRPNLTFSTLTVSNMSPEDSSIYLCSVGGRAGYTFGSGTRLTVV.

This clone was observed a single time. The chain uses TRBV30 and TRBJ1-2; a possible D gene is TRBD1 (5 bases). The V end lost 4 bases, the J end lost 2 bases, and 11 bases lay between the germline ends. The CDR3 extends over 13 amino acids. Per germline, CDR1 GTSNPN and CDR2 SVGIG (reference sequence). The CDR3 loop reads CAWTGSGNYGYTF. The CDR3 DNA reads as TGTGCCTGGACAGGGAGTGGGAACTATGGCTACACCTTC.

This chain joins TRBV6-5 and TRBJ2-3; a weak D match, TRBD2 (7 bases). The germline gives CDR1 MNHEY, CDR2 SVGAGI. Trimming cost V 5 bases and J 7 bases, with 16 bases left between them. The CDR3 is made up of 14 amino acids. DNA of the CDR3: TGTGCCAGCAGTCCGGGGGGAACAGGGCATACGCAGTATTTT. This gives the protein CASSPGGTGHTQYF.

V and J are TRBV30 and TRBJ1-2; weak D call: TRBD1 (6 bases). From germline, CDR1 is GTSNPN and CDR2 SVGIG (reference sequence). The CDR3 is 13 residues long. The V gene lost 3 bases and the J gene lost 3 bases, with 11 bases spanning the gap. In nucleotides, the CDR3 is TGTGCCTGGAGGCGTGCAGGGGACTATGGCTACACCTTC. It codes for CAWRRAGDYGYTF.

The chain has TRBV19 and TRBJ1-5; D unclear. The CDR3 is 12 residues long. V gave up 6 bases and J gave up 4 bases, with 7 bases separating them. Per germline, CDR1 LNHDA and CDR2 SQIVND (reference sequence). DNA of the CDR3: TGTGCCAGTAGGTCCGGGAATCAGCCCCAGCATTTT. It codes for CASRSGNQPQHF.